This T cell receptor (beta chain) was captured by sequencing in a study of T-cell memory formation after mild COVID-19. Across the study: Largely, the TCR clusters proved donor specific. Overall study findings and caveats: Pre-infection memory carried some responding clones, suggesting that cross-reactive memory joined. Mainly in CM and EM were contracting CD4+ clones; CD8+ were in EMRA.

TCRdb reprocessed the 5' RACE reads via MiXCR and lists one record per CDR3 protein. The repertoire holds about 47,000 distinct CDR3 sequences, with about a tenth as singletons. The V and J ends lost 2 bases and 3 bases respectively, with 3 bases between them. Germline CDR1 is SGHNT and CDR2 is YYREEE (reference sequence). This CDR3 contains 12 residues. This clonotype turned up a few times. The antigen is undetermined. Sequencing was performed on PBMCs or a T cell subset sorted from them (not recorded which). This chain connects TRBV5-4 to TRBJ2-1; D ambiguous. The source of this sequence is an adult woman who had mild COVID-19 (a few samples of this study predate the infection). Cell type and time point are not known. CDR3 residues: CASSFHYNEQFF. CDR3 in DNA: TGTGCCAGCAGCTTTCACTACAATGAGCAGTTCTTC.